This is a list of T cell receptor beta chains from one sample in a study of shared clonotypes between healthy human individuals. Generated by immunoSEQ multiplex PCR, the TCRdb table keeps only in-frame clones and is missing some. The table includes some 2.4 million clones, approximately 94% detected once. Sequenced: naive CD4+ T cells from PBMCs. These receptors originate from a man between 18 and 35 years old in good health. Some clones in this sample may be carry-over from other donors' samples. The CDR3 runs from the conserved cysteine through the conserved F or W. A D gene is named only where the DNA matches it firmly. Where a row states a size, it is once, few, many or the class of an expanded clone; other rows omit it.

abundance: .
v_gene: TRBV5-4
j_gene: TRBJ2-3
d_gene: .
CDR3aa: CASSGGLRSTTDTQYF
CDR3nt: TGTGCCAGCAGCGGGGGCTTGCGAAGCACCACAGATACGCAGTATTTT

abundance: once
v_gene: TRBV5-6
j_gene: TRBJ2-7
d_gene: TRBD1
CDR3aa: CASSVTGDRGEQYF
CDR3nt: TGTGCCAGCAGCGTGACAGGGGACCGGGGCGAGCAGTACTTC

abundance: .
v_gene: TRBV7-9
j_gene: TRBJ1-2
d_gene: TRBD1
CDR3aa: CASSPGQGERGYTF
CDR3nt: TGTGCCAGCAGCCCTGGACAGGGGGAACGTGGCTACACCTTC

abundance: .
v_gene: TRBV9
j_gene: TRBJ1-2
d_gene: .
CDR3aa: CASSVAQANYGYTF
CDR3nt: TGTGCCAGCAGCGTAGCTCAGGCAAACTATGGCTACACCTTC

abundance: .
v_gene: TRBV28
j_gene: TRBJ2-7
d_gene: .
CDR3aa: CATLGELAYEQYF
CDR3nt: TGTGCCACCCTTGGGGAGCTAGCCTACGAGCAGTACTTC

abundance: once
v_gene: TRBV11-2
j_gene: TRBJ2-7
d_gene: TRBD2
CDR3aa: CASSPLSGRAHEQYF
CDR3nt: TGTGCCAGCAGCCCCCTTAGCGGGAGGGCCCACGAGCAGTACTTC

abundance: .
v_gene: TRBV28
j_gene: TRBJ2-2
d_gene: .
CDR3aa: CASSLGRYTGELFF
CDR3nt: TGTGCCAGCAGTTTAGGCCGGTACACCGGGGAGCTGTTTTTT

abundance: .
v_gene: TRBV7-9
j_gene: TRBJ2-7
d_gene: .
CDR3aa: CASSAFSYEQYF
CDR3nt: TGTGCCAGCTCGGCATTCTCCTACGAGCAGTACTTC

abundance: .
v_gene: TRBV21-1
j_gene: TRBJ2-3
d_gene: .
CDR3aa: CASSKVVLAGECTDTQYF
CDR3nt: TGTGCCAGCAGCAAAGTCGTCCTAGCGGGAGAATGCACAGATACGCAGTATTTT

abundance: .
v_gene: TRBV5-1
j_gene: TRBJ2-7
d_gene: .
CDR3aa: CASTYGGTYEQYF
CDR3nt: TGCGCCAGCACCTACGGCGGGACCTACGAGCAGTACTTC

abundance: once
v_gene: TRBV18
j_gene: TRBJ2-7
d_gene: TRBD1
CDR3aa: CASSPRANGQGAREQYF
CDR3nt: TGTGCCAGCTCACCTCGCGCTAATGGACAGGGGGCTAGAGAGCAGTACTTC

abundance: .
v_gene: TRBV5-6
j_gene: TRBJ2-1
d_gene: .
CDR3aa: CASSRGGSYNEQFF
CDR3nt: TGTGCCAGCTCCAGGGGTGGCTCCTACAATGAGCAGTTCTTC

abundance: .
v_gene: TRBV28
j_gene: TRBJ1-2
d_gene: .
CDR3aa: CASSLQGPLGYGYTF
CDR3nt: TGTGCCAGCAGCTTACAGGGCCCCCTTGGCTATGGCTACACCTTC

abundance: .
v_gene: TRBV10-2
j_gene: TRBJ2-4
d_gene: TRBD2
CDR3aa: CASSDRLAGGPVDF
CDR3nt: TGCGCCAGCAGTGACCGACTAGCGGGAGGGCCGGTGGACTTC

abundance: .
v_gene: TRBV6-5
j_gene: TRBJ2-7
d_gene: .
CDR3aa: CASSPGTASYEQYF
CDR3nt: TGTGCCAGCAGTCCCGGGACGGCGAGCTACGAGCAGTACTTC

abundance: once
v_gene: TRBV5-1
j_gene: TRBJ2-2
d_gene: TRBD1
CDR3aa: CASSGQGPNTGELFF
CDR3nt: TGCGCCAGCAGTGGACAGGGTCCGAACACCGGGGAGCTGTTTTTT

abundance: .
v_gene: TRBV9
j_gene: TRBJ1-5
d_gene: TRBD1
CDR3aa: CASSTGQGNSNQPQHF
CDR3nt: TGTGCCAGCAGCACGGGACAGGGAAATAGCAATCAGCCCCAGCATTTT

abundance: .
v_gene: TRBV9
j_gene: TRBJ2-6
d_gene: TRBD2
CDR3aa: CASSVALAGSSGANVLTF
CDR3nt: TGTGCCAGCAGCGTAGCCCTAGCGGGGAGCTCTGGGGCCAACGTCCTGACTTTC

abundance: .
v_gene: TRBV27
j_gene: TRBJ2-1
d_gene: .
CDR3aa: CASSVISGAKGEQFF
CDR3nt: TGTGCCAGCAGTGTTATTTCGGGCGCGAAGGGTGAGCAGTTCTTC

abundance: .
v_gene: TRBV11-2
j_gene: TRBJ2-5
d_gene: .
CDR3aa: CASSLDLGVAEETQYF
CDR3nt: TGTGCCAGCAGCTTAGATCTTGGGGTAGCGGAAGAGACCCAGTACTTC

abundance: .
v_gene: TRBV10-3
j_gene: TRBJ1-5
d_gene: TRBD1
CDR3aa: CAISESDLRGQRGMRGNQPQHF
CDR3nt: TGTGCCATCAGTGAGTCGGACCTCAGGGGGCAAAGGGGGATGCGTGGGAATCAGCCCCAGCATTTT

abundance: .
v_gene: TRBV9
j_gene: TRBJ2-5
d_gene: TRBD1
CDR3aa: CASSVTGVEETQYF
CDR3nt: TGTGCCAGCAGCGTCACAGGGGTAGAAGAGACCCAGTACTTC

abundance: .
v_gene: TRBV5-1
j_gene: TRBJ1-1
d_gene: .
CDR3aa: CASSLSPLQGPYTEAFF
CDR3nt: TGCGCCAGCAGCTTGAGCCCCCTTCAGGGGCCCTACACTGAAGCTTTCTTT

abundance: .
v_gene: TRBV5-1
j_gene: TRBJ2-2
d_gene: .
CDR3aa: CASSGRTTGELFF
CDR3nt: TGCGCCAGCAGCGGGAGAACCACCGGGGAGCTGTTTTTT

abundance: .
v_gene: TRBV7-9
j_gene: TRBJ2-1
d_gene: .
CDR3aa: CASSSHNEQFF
CDR3nt: TGTGCCAGCAGCTCCCACAATGAGCAGTTCTTC

abundance: .
v_gene: TRBV15
j_gene: TRBJ1-1
d_gene: TRBD1
CDR3aa: CATSKTGAVNTEAFF
CDR3nt: TGTGCCACCAGCAAGACAGGGGCGGTGAACACTGAAGCTTTCTTT

abundance: .
v_gene: TRBV15
j_gene: TRBJ1-3
d_gene: .
CDR3aa: CATRVRAGNTIYF
CDR3nt: TGTGCCACCAGGGTCAGAGCTGGAAACACCATATATTTT

abundance: once
v_gene: TRBV7-8
j_gene: TRBJ1-4
d_gene: TRBD1
CDR3aa: CASRDRGYEKLFF
CDR3nt: TGTGCCAGCCGTGACAGGGGTTATGAAAAACTGTTTTTT

abundance: .
v_gene: TRBV30
j_gene: TRBJ1-1
d_gene: .
CDR3aa: CAWRDSYTEAFF
CDR3nt: TGTGCCTGGAGGGACAGTTACACTGAAGCTTTCTTT

abundance: .
v_gene: TRBV5-5
j_gene: TRBJ2-2
d_gene: TRBD1
CDR3aa: CASSPRDRGNTGELFF
CDR3nt: TGTGCCAGCAGCCCCCGGGACAGGGGGAACACCGGGGAGCTGTTTTTT

abundance: .
v_gene: TRBV5-1
j_gene: TRBJ2-7
d_gene: .
CDR3aa: CASRREAYSSYEQYF
CDR3nt: TGCGCCAGCAGGCGAGAAGCGTATAGCTCCTACGAGCAGTACTTC

abundance: .
v_gene: TRBV12-5
j_gene: TRBJ2-7
d_gene: .
CDR3aa: CASGLGRGDVYEQYF
CDR3nt: TGTGCTAGTGGCCTGGGTAGGGGTGATGTCTACGAGCAGTACTTC

abundance: .
v_gene: TRBV28
j_gene: TRBJ1-5
d_gene: TRBD1
CDR3aa: CASIARGTGYHQPQHF
CDR3nt: TGTGCCAGCATCGCAAGGGGGACAGGGTACCATCAGCCCCAGCATTTT

abundance: .
v_gene: TRBV28
j_gene: TRBJ1-1
d_gene: .
CDR3aa: CASSAGRAMNTEAFF
CDR3nt: TGTGCCAGCAGCGCTGGTCGGGCTATGAACACTGAAGCTTTCTTT

abundance: .
v_gene: TRBV11-1
j_gene: TRBJ2-3
d_gene: TRBD2
CDR3aa: CASRAGADTQYF
CDR3nt: TGTGCCAGCAGGGCGGGGGCAGATACGCAGTATTTT

abundance: few
v_gene: TRBV14
j_gene: TRBJ1-1
d_gene: .
CDR3aa: CASSKVGAGTEAFF
CDR3nt: TGTGCCAGCAGCAAAGTGGGGGCAGGCACTGAAGCTTTCTTT

abundance: .
v_gene: TRBV27
j_gene: TRBJ1-2
d_gene: .
CDR3aa: CASPYGYTF
CDR3nt: TGTGCCAGCCCTTATGGCTACACCTTC

abundance: .
v_gene: TRBV5-4
j_gene: TRBJ2-7
d_gene: TRBD2
CDR3aa: CASSPRTSGGAVQYF
CDR3nt: TGTGCCAGCAGCCCCAGGACTAGCGGGGGAGCAGTGCAGTACTTC

abundance: .
v_gene: TRBV11-2
j_gene: TRBJ2-4
d_gene: .
CDR3aa: CASSSGQILAKNIQYF
CDR3nt: TGTGCCAGCAGTTCCGGACAGATTCTAGCCAAAAACATTCAGTACTTC

abundance: once
v_gene: TRBV27
j_gene: TRBJ2-6
d_gene: TRBD2
CDR3aa: CASSFRGGSTSGANVLTF
CDR3nt: TGTGCCAGCAGTTTCCGGGGGGGCAGTACGTCTGGGGCCAACGTCCTGACTTTC

abundance: .
v_gene: TRBV30
j_gene: TRBJ2-7
d_gene: .
CDR3aa: CAWSVLGNFPGEQYF
CDR3nt: TGTGCCTGGAGTGTATTGGGTAACTTTCCGGGCGAGCAGTACTTC

abundance: .
v_gene: TRBV28
j_gene: TRBJ1-2
d_gene: .
CDR3aa: CASYRRGRNLYGYTF
CDR3nt: TGTGCCAGCTACCGGAGAGGACGAAATTTGTATGGCTACACCTTC